This is a list of T cell receptor beta chains from one sample in a study of tumor-infiltrating lymphocytes in oesophageal squamous cell carcinoma. TCRdb fed the PCR reads into MiXCR, producing one record per CDR3 protein. The profile covers 2,500 to 3,000 distinct CDR3 sequences, with 14% to 15% appearing a single time and roughly 28% taken by the ten largest. The sample comprised esophageal tumor tissue. These receptors came from a male donor with esophageal squamous cell carcinoma. Both conserved end residues are part of each CDR3. The D gene is left open where the match is weak. The size of a clone is reported for some rows only, either as once, few or many, or as a class for expanded clones.

J | D | size | V | DNA | CDR3
TRBJ1-2 | TRBD1 | many | TRBV24-1 | TGTGCCACCAGTGATTTGACAGGGGTTGGCTACACCTTC | CATSDLTGVGYTF
TRBJ2-5 | TRBD2 | NA | TRBV7-2 | TGTGCCAGCAGCTACGTAGGGCTAGCGGGGGAGACCCAGTACTTC | CASSYVGLAGETQYF
TRBJ2-1 | NA | large | TRBV7-3 | TGTGCCAGCAGCTTAGGCAGTTACAATGAGCAGTTCTTC | CASSLGSYNEQFF
TRBJ2-2 | TRBD1 | NA | TRBV15 | TGTGCCACCAGCAAGTCAGGACAGGGGGACACCGGGGAGCTGTTTTTT | CATSKSGQGDTGELFF
TRBJ1-4 | NA | many | TRBV7-2 | TGTGCCAGCAAGGGAGGTTCTAATGAAAAACTGTTTTTT | CASKGGSNEKLFF
TRBJ2-5 | NA | many | TRBV4-2 | TGTGCCAGCAGCCAGAACCGACGATCGGGGGGCTTGAAGGTGACCCAGTACTTC | CASSQNRRSGGLKVTQYF
TRBJ1-2 | NA | medium-sized | TRBV5-4 | TGTGCCAGCAGCCTCCGGCAGGGAGGGCATGGCTACACCTTC | CASSLRQGGHGYTF
TRBJ2-7 | NA | many | TRBV5-1 | TGCGCCAGCAGCTTGTTTGGGGGCGAGCAGTACTTC | CASSLFGGEQYF
TRBJ2-1 | TRBD1 | large | TRBV7-9 | TGTGCCAGCAGCTTCTTCTGGACAGGGAACAATGAGCAGTTCTTC | CASSFFWTGNNEQFF
TRBJ2-7 | TRBD1 | many | TRBV5-8 | TGTGCCAGCAGCTTTGGGACAGGCTCCTACGAGCAGTACTTC | CASSFGTGSYEQYF
TRBJ1-3 | NA | few | TRBV18 | TGTGCCAGCTCACTGACAGGAGCGCCCGATGGAAACACCATATATTTT | CASSLTGAPDGNTIYF
TRBJ2-5 | NA | medium-sized | TRBV6-1 | TGTGCCAGCCTCGAACGGAGGGGGCAAGAGACCCAGTACTTC | CASLERRGQETQYF
TRBJ1-2 | NA | few | TRBV18 | TGTGCCAGCTCACCTCCAGGGTTCTATGGCTACACCTTC | CASSPPGFYGYTF
TRBJ1-4 | TRBD1 | many | TRBV5-5 | TGTGCCAGCAGCGAAACAGGGGGCTGGGGCGAAAAACTGTTTTTT | CASSETGGWGEKLFF
TRBJ2-3 | NA | hyperexpanded | TRBV6-1 | TGTGCCAGCGCATTTTCAGGGGCTAGCCTCGCAGATACGCAGTATTTT | CASAFSGASLADTQYF
TRBJ2-1 | NA | many | TRBV19 | TGTGCCAGTAGTATACCTCTCGCCGGGGGCGAGCAGTTCTTC | CASSIPLAGGEQFF
TRBJ2-5 | NA | few | TRBV11-2 | TGTGCCAGCACCGACCCCCTAGTGGAAGAGACCCAGTACTTC | CASTDPLVEETQYF
TRBJ1-3 | NA | NA | TRBV20-1 | TGCAGTGCTAGAGCGGGGGGTTCGATGGACACCATATATTTT | CSARAGGSMDTIYF
TRBJ2-5 | NA | many | TRBV28 | TGTGCCAGCAGCTCCACCCGGGAGACCCAGTACTTC | CASSSTRETQYF
TRBJ1-2 | NA | NA | TRBV19 | TGTGCCAGTAGTATACTTGAAGTTCATGGCTACACCTTC | CASSILEVHGYTF
TRBJ2-1 | NA | many | TRBV7-6 | TGTGCCAGCAGCCCCGGCAGGGAGGAAGGTGAGCAGTTCTTC | CASSPGREEGEQFF
TRBJ2-7 | TRBD2 | many | TRBV19 | TGTGCCAGTAGTACCCGACTAGCGGGTACCTACGAGCAGTACTTC | CASSTRLAGTYEQYF
TRBJ2-7 | TRBD2 | medium-sized | TRBV7-9 | TGTGCCAGCAGCTTTGGGACTAGCGGGGGCGAGCAGTACTTC | CASSFGTSGGEQYF
TRBJ2-6 | NA | few | TRBV4-1 | NA | CASSQDVTPGQELWLHLRF
TRBJ2-7 | NA | many | TRBV19 | TGTGCCAGTAGTATTCTGGGAAACGAGCAGTACTTC | CASSILGNEQYF
TRBJ2-2 | NA | many | TRBV10-1 | TGCGCCAGCCTTAACCCTGTTACCGGGGAGCTGTTTTTT | CASLNPVTGELFF
TRBJ1-4 | NA | medium-sized | TRBV28 | TGTGCCAGCAGTTTAGTGGACTCATATAATGAAAAACTGTTTTTT | CASSLVDSYNEKLFF
TRBJ2-7 | NA | many | TRBV6-1 | TGTGCCAGCAGACCCCGGGACCGCATCGGGGAGCAGTACTTC | CASRPRDRIGEQYF
TRBJ1-1 | NA | many | TRBV10-3 | TGTGCCATCAGTGAGAGGGGGACGGAGACTGAAGCTTTCTTT | CAISERGTETEAFF
TRBJ1-6 | NA | many | TRBV27 | TGTGCCAGCAGGCCAGGGGCTTCCTATAATTCACCCCTCCACTTT | CASRPGASYNSPLHF
TRBJ1-3 | NA | medium-sized | TRBV7-8 | TGTGCCAGCAGCTTTAGTCCCTCTGGAAACACCATATATTTT | CASSFSPSGNTIYF
TRBJ1-6 | NA | medium-sized | TRBV12-3/TRBV12-4 | TGTGCCAGCAGCCGAAGCTCCTATAATTCACCCCTCCTCTTT | CASSRSSYNSPLLF
TRBJ2-6 | NA | NA | TRBV11-3 | TGTGGCATCATGACAGTCATCTCTGGGGCCGACGTCCTGACTTTC | CGIMTVISGADVLTF
TRBJ1-3 | NA | NA | TRBV5-1 | TGCGCCAGCAGCTTCACGGCAGGGTCTGGAAACACCATATATTTT | CASSFTAGSGNTIYF
TRBJ2-5 | TRBD1 | many | TRBV6-1 | TGTGCCAGCGACCGACAGGGCCTACCAGAGACCCAGTACTTC | CASDRQGLPETQYF
TRBJ2-2 | TRBD1 | NA | TRBV19 | TGTGCCACAAGCCGGGACAGGGGCCCCGGGGAGCTGTTTTTT | CATSRDRGPGELFF
TRBJ2-3 | TRBD1 | once | TRBV7-6 | TGTGCTAGCAGCTTAAGGACAGGGAGTACCGGGGAGCTGTATTTT | CASSLRTGSTGELYF
TRBJ2-5 | TRBD1 | medium-sized | TRBV11-3 | TGTGCCAGCAGCCCCGGGACAGGGGGCGAGAAGACCCAGTACTTC | CASSPGTGGEKTQYF
TRBJ2-3 | NA | large | TRBV7-8 | TGTGCCAGCAGCTCCTACAGACTAGGCGCAGATACGCAGTATTTT | CASSSYRLGADTQYF
TRBJ2-5 | NA | large | TRBV11-3 | TGTGCCAGCAGCCAGACCGAAAGGGGGGGCTGGGGACAAGAGACCCAGTACTTC | CASSQTERGGWGQETQYF
TRBJ2-5 | NA | many | TRBV18 | TGTGCCAGCTCACCACGGCGCGGGGAGACCCAGTACTTC | CASSPRRGETQYF
TRBJ2-5 | TRBD2 | medium-sized | TRBV7-7 | TGTGCTAGCAGCCTGGGACTAGCGGGGGGCGAGGAGACCCAGTACTTC | CASSLGLAGGEETQYF
TRBJ1-5 | NA | NA | TRBV5-6 | TGTGCCAGCAGCTTTAGTGCCGGAAATCAGCCCCAGCATTTT | CASSFSAGNQPQHF
TRBJ1-1 | TRBD1 | few | TRBV27 | TGTGCCAGCAGTTCCCCCTACACCGGGACAGGGGGGAACACTGAAGCTTTCTTT | CASSSPYTGTGGNTEAFF
TRBJ1-2 | NA | medium-sized | TRBV7-9 | TGTGCCAGCAGCTTAGCAGGGTTTGAAGGCTACACCTTC | CASSLAGFEGYTF
TRBJ1-2 | NA | many | TRBV28 | TGTGCCAGCAGTTTTTCCGGCGGCCAGGGCTACACCTTC | CASSFSGGQGYTF
TRBJ2-3 | NA | NA | TRBV12-5 | TGTGCTAGTGGTTTTTTGGGAACAGATACGCAGTATTTT | CASGFLGTDTQYF
TRBJ2-1 | NA | large | TRBV7-3 | TGTGCCAGCAGCCCCACTCGGGTCAATGAGCAGTTCTTC | CASSPTRVNEQFF
TRBJ1-2 | NA | many | TRBV5-1 | TGCGCCAGCAGCTTGGGAGGGGCGGTTAACTATGGCTACACCTTC | CASSLGGAVNYGYTF
TRBJ1-1 | NA | NA | TRBV3-1 | TGTGCCAGCAGCCAAGAGATAGGGGGAGTTCGGAACACTGAAGCTTTCTTT | CASSQEIGGVRNTEAFF
TRBJ2-7 | NA | large | TRBV12-3/TRBV12-4 | TGTGCCAGCAGTTTGGCGGGTCTCGAGCAGTACTTC | CASSLAGLEQYF
TRBJ1-6 | TRBD1 | NA | TRBV7-8 | TGTGCCAGCAGCTCAAGACAGGGCCCCAGCTACGAGCAGCACTTT | CASSSRQGPSYEQHF
TRBJ2-5 | NA | NA | TRBV20-1 | TGCAGTGCTAGAGATTTGGGTGGAGTGGGAATTTCTCACCAAGAGACCCAGTACTTC | CSARDLGGVGISHQETQYF
TRBJ2-4 | NA | few | TRBV7-3 | TGTGCCAGCAGCCACCAGGGAACCGGGGAGCTGTACTTC | CASSHQGTGELYF
TRBJ2-3 | NA | many | TRBV18 | TGTGCCAGCTCACCACCCGGGGCCAACACAGATACGCAGTATTTT | CASSPPGANTDTQYF